Listed here are 22 T cell receptor beta chains from one sample, sequenced in a study of CD8+ T cells in alopecia areata (dated by TCRdb to 2016 to 2019). Libraries were constructed by the immunoSEQ multiplex PCR assay. RNA was extracted from all samples and reverse transcribed into cDNA, which served as template for TCR sequencing. TCRdb provides this immuneACCESS table in a form limited to in-frame rearrangements. Some clones are lacking; in checked studies, under half of them reflect an unresolved V gene, and why the rest are absent is not known. For this sample there are roughly 97,000 clones; 35% to 45% appear just once. The ten biggest clones cover approximately 1.4% of the sample. Material: CD4+ T cells sorted from blood. The receptors come from a human donor with alopecia areata.

This rearrangement joins TRBV29-1 to TRBJ1-1; perhaps TRBD1 as D (6 bases). CDR1 is SQVTM, CDR2 ANQGSEA, per germline. The V end was cut by 4 bases, the J end by 0 bases, with 6 bases between. The CDR3 loop spans 12 amino acids. DNA for the CDR3: TGCAGCGTTGGACAGGTGAACACTGAAGCTTTCTTT. This codes for CSVGQVNTEAFF.

This clone was picked up one time. This chain joins TRBV30 and TRBJ2-5, with TRBD1 identical over 8 bases. Germline values: CDR1 GTSNPN, CDR2 SVGIG (reference sequence). The V and J ends lost 2 bases and 10 bases, in that order; junction bases with no gene match: 12. The CDR3 covers 14 residues. The CDR3 coding sequence is TGTGCCTGGAGTTTCCGGACAGGGCCGGAGCTCCAGTACTTC. Translation gives CAWSFRTGPELQYF.

The V call is TRBV30, the J call TRBJ1-2, with a tentative D call TRBD1 (5 bases). The CDR3 loop spans 13 amino acids. Germline values: CDR1 GTSNPN, CDR2 SVGIG (reference sequence). Trimming shortened V by 3 bases and J by 4 bases, and 12 bases separated the two germline ends. In DNA form, the CDR3 reads TGTGCCTGGAGCGAGGGGACGGCCTATGGCTACACCTTC. Translation gives CAWSEGTAYGYTF.

The rearrangement links TRBV28 to TRBJ2-7; D could derive from TRBD1 or TRBD2 (5 bases each). The V gene lost 4 bases and the J gene lost 6 bases, with 19 bases spanning the gap. Germline lookup yields CDR1 MDHEN and CDR2 SYDVKM. This CDR3 is built from 15 residues. The DNA for the CDR3 is TGTGCCAGCAGTTCCGCCGGGACGGGCCTCGTCGAGCAGTACTTC. The encoded protein is CASSSAGTGLVEQYF.

The chain joins TRBV5-1 to TRBJ1-1; 8 positions match TRBD1. Germline V gene sequence: CDR1 SGHRS, CDR2 YFSETQ. CDR3 size: 17 residues. V shed 3 bases, J shed 1 base, and the junction held 11 bases outside the gene matches. DNA for the CDR3: TGCGCCAGCAGCTCCACACTCCCCGGGACAGGGAACACTGAAGCTTTCTTT. As protein: CASSSTLPGTGNTEAFF.

This clone was observed a few times. The rearrangement links TRBV30 to TRBJ2-4; 15 bases align to TRBD2. Germline V gives CDR1 GTSNPN, CDR2 SVGIG (reference sequence). J lost 7 bases, V lost 0 bases, and 7 bases had no gene match. This CDR3 region has 17 residues. The CDR3 spells CAWSVLRTSGGANIQYF. The CDR3 coding sequence is TGTGCCTGGAGTGTACTCAGGACTAGCGGGGGGGCTAACATTCAGTACTTC.

The V call is TRBV29-1, the J call TRBJ2-5; a possible D gene is TRBD2 (7 bases). Trimming removed 7 bases at V and 0 bases at J, with 18 bases between. CDR1 is SQVTM and CDR2 is ANQGSEA in the germline V gene. The CDR3 spans 15 residues. CDR3 residues: CSASGRGAHQETQYF. The CDR3 DNA reads as TGCAGCGCCTCGGGGAGGGGGGCCCACCAAGAGACCCAGTACTTC.

The chain is built from TRBV4-2 and TRBJ2-3; possibly TRBD2 for D (5 bases). This CDR3 has 18 amino acids. The V gene lost 0 bases and the J gene lost 0 bases, with 16 bases spanning the gap. Germline V lookup: CDR1 LGHNA, CDR2 YNFKEQ. In DNA, the CDR3 is TGTGCCAGCAGCCAAGATTTTAAACGACTATCTAGCACAGATACGCAGTATTTT. Its protein is CASSQDFKRLSSTDTQYF.

J is TRBJ1-2 and V is TRBV29-1; TRBD1 matches 12 bases. Trimming cost V 5 bases and J 8 bases; bases outside gene matches: 12. The CDR3 consists of 15 residues. From germline, CDR1 is SQVTM and CDR2 ANQGSEA. CDR3 region: CSVKIQGQGATGYTF. For the CDR3, the DNA is TGCAGCGTTAAGATCCAGGGACAGGGGGCCACAGGCTACACCTTC. Supplemented by reference TRBV29-1 and TRBJ1-2, the full variable domain reads SAVISQKPSRDICQRGTSLTIQCQVDSQVTMMFWYRQQPGQSLTLIATANQGSEATYESGFVIDKFPISRPNLTFSTLTVSNMSPEDSSIYLCSVKIQGQGATGYTFGSGTRLTVV.

In its sample, this clone was seen a few times. This chain links TRBV10-1 with TRBJ2-3; D uncertain. This CDR3 is built from 16 residues. The V end was cut by 0 bases, the J end by 1 base, with 11 bases between. From germline, CDR1 is WNHNN and CDR2 SYGVQD (reference sequence). Here the CDR3 reads CASSESTTAGTDTQYF. The CDR3 DNA follows: TGCGCCAGCAGTGAGTCCACCACCGCGGGCACAGATACGCAGTATTTT.

This clone was found a few times. V usage is TRBV28 and J usage is TRBJ2-7; 14 nucleotides line up with TRBD2. Germline V gene sequence: CDR1 MDHEN, CDR2 SYDVKM. V was pared by 2 bases and J by 4 bases, with 7 bases of the junction left unmatched. The CDR3 has 17 amino acids. CDR3: CASSLMIGTSGSYEQYF. The CDR3 nucleotides read TGTGCCAGCAGTTTAATGATTGGGACTAGCGGGAGTTACGAGCAGTACTTC.

The V gene is TRBV6-5, the J gene TRBJ2-1; the D gene is possibly TRBD2 (6 bases). The CDR3 loop spans 15 amino acids. In germline, CDR1 is MNHEY, CDR2 SVGAGI. Trimming cost V 3 bases and J 5 bases, with 14 bases left between them. This CDR3 is CASSYRREPNNEQFF. CDR3 bases: TGTGCCAGCAGTTATCGGAGGGAGCCTAACAATGAGCAGTTCTTC.

The rearrangement links TRBV4-1 to TRBJ2-3; D perhaps matches TRBD1 (6 bases). The V gene's germline CDR1 is MGHRA and CDR2 YSYEKL. The CDR3 covers 14 residues. Trimming cost V 5 bases and J 8 bases, with 17 bases left between them. CDR3 loop: CASSRTASRVTQYF. As DNA, the CDR3 is TGCGCCAGCAGCAGGACAGCTTCTAGGGTTACGCAGTATTTT.

This rearrangement joins TRBV19 to TRBJ2-7, with 9 bases identical to TRBD1. Germline V CDR1 and CDR2: LNHDA, SQIVND (reference sequence). The CDR3 has 17 residues. The J segment lost 3 bases and the V segment lost 5 bases, leaving 14 bases of the junction unmatched. The CDR3 loop is CASSSTANPGQGYEQYF. Written as DNA, the CDR3 is TGTGCCAGTAGTTCCACCGCGAACCCGGGACAGGGCTACGAGCAGTACTTC.

V is TRBV2 and J is TRBJ2-4; 7 nucleotides line up with TRBD1. The length of the CDR3 is 15 residues. Germline values: CDR1 SNHLY, CDR2 FYNNEI. Trimming removed 5 bases from V and 6 bases from J; junction bases left unmatched: 10. The CDR3 coding sequence is TGTGCCAGCAGTCAAGAGGGGGCATCCGGAAACATTCAGTACTTC. It encodes CASSQEGASGNIQYF.

This clone has a handful of counts. This chain connects TRBV15 to TRBJ2-7, with 15 positions matching TRBD2. V shed 5 bases and J 6 bases; nucleotides not matched to a gene: 11. CDR1 and CDR2 from the germline V gene are LNHNV and YYDKDF (reference sequence). The CDR3 contains 17 residues. The CDR3 DNA reads as TGTGCCACCAGCGTGGGACTAGCGGGAGGCCTCCCCCGCGAGCAGTACTTC. Protein product: CATSVGLAGGLPREQYF.

This rearrangement joins TRBV29-1 to TRBJ2-1; TRBD2 matches at 10 bases. J lost 3 bases, V lost 8 bases, and 7 bases had no gene match. The CDR3 is 14 amino acids. The germline CDR1 and CDR2 sequences are SQVTM and ANQGSEA. The CDR3 protein is CSSNVAGGYNEQFF. CDR3 sequence (DNA): TGCAGCTCAAACGTAGCGGGAGGCTACAATGAGCAGTTCTTC.

This rearrangement joins TRBV19 to TRBJ2-5; 10 nucleotides line up with TRBD2. Trimming at V came to 4 bases and at J to 4 bases, leaving 9 bases not matched to a gene. Germline lookup yields CDR1 LNHDA and CDR2 SQIVND (reference sequence). The CDR3 extends over 16 amino acids. In nucleotides, the CDR3 is TGTGCCAGTAGTACGACTAGCGGGCCAGGTCTAGAGACCCAGTACTTC. Encoded protein: CASSTTSGPGLETQYF.

In this sample, this clone turned up a few times. The V call is TRBV6-5, the J call TRBJ1-1; possibly TRBD1 for D (5 bases). CDR1 is MNHEY and CDR2 is SVGAGI in the germline V gene. With 0 bases removed from V and 0 bases from J, the gap between germline ends came to 8 bases. The CDR3 runs 15 residues. The CDR3 loop is CASSYSWTLNTEAFF. CDR3 DNA sequence: TGTGCCAGCAGTTACTCTTGGACACTGAACACTGAAGCTTTCTTT.

V usage is TRBV7-2 and J usage is TRBJ1-3; D unresolved. Germline loops: CDR1 SGHTA, CDR2 FQGNSA. The CDR3 extends over 14 amino acids. Deletions cut 1 base from V and 0 bases from J, with 4 bases between. The CDR3 is CASSLDSSGNTIYF. The CDR3 DNA reads as TGTGCCAGCAGCTTAGACAGCTCTGGAAACACCATATATTTT.

The chain couples TRBV2 to TRBJ2-3; D possibly corresponds to TRBD1 (6 bases). Germline CDR1 SNHLY, CDR2 FYNNEI. Trimming left V 6 bases short and J 4 bases short, with 17 bases between. The CDR3 is 15 residues long. The CDR3 region has the DNA TGTGCCAGCAGGCAAGACAGGCGCCAGGCAGATACGCAGTATTTT. Its translation is CASRQDRRQADTQYF.

The chain recombines TRBV30 with TRBJ1-5, with D maybe TRBD1 (5 bases). The V and J ends lost 0 bases and 2 bases respectively, with 11 bases between them. Germline-derived CDR1 and CDR2 are GTSNPN and SVGIG (reference sequence). The CDR3 runs 15 residues. CDR3 bases: TGTGCCTGGAGTGTATCCGGGGGTGGCAATCAGCCCCAGCATTTT. This translates into CAWSVSGGGNQPQHF.